The clone carrying this T cell receptor beta chain has a count of ten or more. The sample belongs to a study of CD8+CD57+ T cells in acquired aplastic anemia. Using genomic DNA as the template, TCR beta VDJ and CDR3 profiling was carried out. From the reads, TCRdb called clonotypes with MiXCR, one entry per CDR3 protein. The top ten clones hold about 30% of a sample with about 160,000 distinct CDR3 sequences, about 50% of them seen once. Those patients picked for sequencing had displayed CD8+CD57+ cell expansion on flow cytometry. This CDR3 is 15 amino acids long. The V and J ends lost 4 bases and 5 bases respectively, with 17 bases between them.

The sequence derives from a human donor with aplastic anemia. The sequenced sample consisted of sorted CD4+, CD8+, or CD8+CD57+ T cells (not recorded which) from PBMCs. The rearrangement joins TRBV12-3 or TRBV12-4 to TRBJ1-1; no firm D call. The CDR3: CASSSPGEGGTEAFF. The CDR3, as DNA: TGTGCCAGCAGTTCCCCTGGAGAGGGCGGTACTGAAGCTTTCTTT.